Below are 21 T cell receptor beta chains sequenced from a single sample in a study of regulatory T cells in long-lasting Graves disease. CDR3-region Arm-PCR and iRepertoire HTBI primers produced the TCR beta libraries. MiXCR, run by TCRdb on the multiplex PCR reads, gives a single entry per CDR3 protein. Here the sample spans about 420,000 distinct CDR3 sequences, about 15% being singletons. Specified time point: newly diagnosed GD, antithyroid drugs for less than 3 months. TCR sequences were obtained from RNA taken from PBMCs. This same sample was also part of a study on T cells in Graves' hyperthyroidism and ophthalmopathy.

Sequenced material: peripheral blood mononuclear cells (PBMCs), taken at new diagnosis, from a patient treated with antithyroid drugs. These receptors were collected from a young woman with Graves disease.

This clonotype was seen many times. The rearrangement joins TRBV28 to TRBJ1-2; D gene uncertain. Trimming pared 7 bases from V and 2 bases from J, leaving 8 bases between. The CDR3 sequence is 12 residues long. The germline V gene has CDR1 MDHEN and CDR2 SYDVKM. CDR3 in amino acids: CASKLLNYGYTF. In nucleotides, the CDR3 is TGTGCCAGCAAGCTTCTCAACTATGGCTACACCTTC.

This clonotype was counted once. A much larger clone differs from this one at a single base, so this may be a read error. The rearrangement joins TRBV28 to TRBJ1-2; 9 bases are a match to TRBD1. The germline gives CDR1 MDHEN, CDR2 SYDVKM. J was trimmed by 5 bases and V by 8 bases; bases with no gene match: 9. The CDR3 covers 14 residues. DNA of the CDR3: TGTGCCAGCGAATACTGGGACAGGGTTTATGGCTACACCTTC. This gives the protein CASEYWDRVYGYTF.

This clonotype came up many times. This chain joins TRBV3-1 and TRBJ2-3; D is unresolved. The closer fit of TRBJ2-5 to the DNA end suggests the J call may be wrong. Looked up from germline, CDR1 is LGHDT and CDR2 is YNNKEL (reference sequence). This CDR3 is 14 amino acids long. In DNA form, the CDR3 reads TGTGCCAGCAGCCAAGTCGGTAAAATTGGGACCCAGTACTTC. Residues: CASSQVGKIGTQYF.

The V and J genes are TRBV7-6 and TRBJ2-5, with 8 bases that match TRBD1. The CDR3 totals 13 residues. Per the germline V gene, CDR1 is SGHVS and CDR2 is FNYEAQ. V was pared by 10 bases and J by 4 bases, with 8 bases of the junction left unmatched. CDR3 sequence (DNA): TGTGCCACCCGGGACAGGCCAAGAGAGACCCAGTACTTC. Translated: CATRDRPRETQYF.

This clonotype was detected ten times or more. The chain employs TRBV5-1 and TRBJ2-1, with D perhaps being TRBD1 or TRBD2 (6 bases each). Germline V lookup: CDR1 SGHRS, CDR2 YFSETQ. The CDR3 sequence is 16 residues long. V shed 0 bases and J shed 6 bases, with 16 bases lying between them. CDR3 DNA: TGCGCCAGCAGCTTGGTGGGGGGCTTGAGTAGCAATGAGCAGTTCTTC. Protein sequence: CASSLVGGLSSNEQFF. Together with reference TRBV5-1 and TRBJ2-1, the CDR3 gives the full variable domain: KAGVTQTPRYLIKTRGQQVTLSCSPISGHRSVSWYQQTPGQGLQFLFEYFSETQRNKGNFPGRFSGRQFSNSRSEMNVSTLELGDSALYLCASSLVGGLSSNEQFFGPGTRLTVL.

Points on this clonotype: The germline gene is not matched at one end of the junction; a read error may be the cause. The gene calls are TRBV7-8 and TRBJ2-5; TRBD2 might be the D (5 bases). The germline CDR1 and CDR2 sequences are SGHVS and FQNEAQ. The CDR3 is made up of 16 amino acids. The CDR3 sequence: CASSLPSSGYHETQYF. The CDR3 DNA sequence: TGTGCCAGCAGCTTGCCGTCCTCGGGATACCACGAGACCCAGTACTTC.

V and J are TRBV15 and TRBJ1-3; tentatively, D is TRBD1 (5 bases). Trimming stripped 0 bases from V and 5 bases from J, with 14 bases between. The CDR3 has 16 amino acids. Germline V gene data show CDR1 as LNHNV and CDR2 as YYDKDF (reference sequence). CDR3 sequence (DNA): TGTGCCACCAGCAGAGATCGCACAGGACTGAGAAACACCATATATTTT. This gives the protein CATSRDRTGLRNTIYF.

This clonotype has a count of ten or more. CDR3 residues: CASTLYRAGEKLFF. In DNA form, the CDR3 reads TGTGCCAGCACATTATACAGGGCAGGGGAAAAACTGTTTTTT. The chain is built from TRBV28 and TRBJ1-4; D perhaps matches TRBD1 (6 bases). Germline lookup yields CDR1 MDHEN and CDR2 SYDVKM. The CDR3 spans 14 residues. V was clipped by 7 bases and J by 8 bases, with 17 bases between them.

This clonotype was detected many times. The chain combines TRBV18 with TRBJ2-5; tentatively, D is TRBD1 (6 bases). This CDR3 region has 15 residues. V was shortened by 3 bases and J by 1 base, with 12 bases between the two germline ends. Germline CDR1 reads KGHSH; CDR2 reads LQKENI. This CDR3 is CASSPSETGQETQYF. CDR3 in DNA: TGTGCCAGCTCACCGTCGGAGACAGGCCAAGAGACCCAGTACTTC. The full variable domain, with the rest looked up from reference TRBV18 and TRBJ2-5, is NAGVMQNPRHLVRRRGQEARLRCSPMKGHSHVYWYRQLPEEGLKFMVYLQKENIIDESGMPKERFSAEFPKEGPSILRIQQVVRGDSAAYFCASSPSETGQETQYFGPGTRLLVL.

The sample holds a few counts of this clonotype. V is TRBV9 and J is TRBJ2-1; 10 nucleotides line up with TRBD2. The CDR3 length is 15 residues. Unmatched junction bases numbered 8, after V lost 2 bases and J lost 9 bases. In germline, CDR1 is SGDLS, CDR2 YYNGEE. The CDR3 nucleotides are TGTGCCAGCAGCGTCCTAGCGGGAGTGGGTGGTGAGCAGTTCTTC. Its protein product is CASSVLAGVGGEQFF.

This clonotype was counted many times. V is TRBV2 and J is TRBJ2-7, with D possibly matching TRBD2 (6 bases). The germline gives CDR1 SNHLY, CDR2 FYNNEI. V was pared by 0 bases and J by 4 bases, with 13 bases between. The CDR3 covers 15 residues. This CDR3 is CASSEAATRGYEQYF. The CDR3 DNA sequence: TGTGCCAGCAGTGAAGCTGCGACTAGGGGATACGAGCAGTACTTC.

This clonotype was counted at least ten times. The gene calls are TRBV20-1 and TRBJ2-5; 10 nucleotides match TRBD2. CDR1 DFQATT and CDR2 SNEGSKA come from the germline V gene (reference sequence). There are 14 residues in the CDR3. The ends lost 6 bases at V and 5 bases at J; junction bases unmatched: 9. This CDR3 is CSANLAGGRETQYF. CDR3 DNA: TGCAGTGCGAATTTAGCGGGAGGTCGGGAGACCCAGTACTTC.

Many counts were recorded for this clonotype. The chain links TRBV20-1 to TRBJ1-5; D is possibly TRBD1 (5 bases). Deletions cut 0 bases from V and 4 bases from J, with 10 bases between. This CDR3 is 14 amino acids long. Per the germline V gene, CDR1 is DFQATT and CDR2 is SNEGSKA (reference sequence). The CDR3 DNA reads as TGCAGTGCTAGAGATCGGGGCGGTAATCAGCCCCAGCATTTT. As protein: CSARDRGGNQPQHF.

The sample holds a few counts of this clonotype. The chain has TRBV20-1 and TRBJ2-5; D is possibly TRBD1 or TRBD2 (5 bases each). Germline V gives CDR1 DFQATT, CDR2 SNEGSKA (reference sequence). The CDR3 runs to 15 residues. The V end was cut by 2 bases, the J end by 4 bases, with 17 bases between. Here the CDR3 reads CSARKTHGTGETQYF. In DNA form, the CDR3 reads TGCAGTGCTAGAAAGACCCACGGGACGGGAGAGACCCAGTACTTC.

This chain connects TRBV18 to TRBJ1-2; no clear D gene. Trimming pared 8 bases from V and 6 bases from J, leaving 16 bases between. The CDR3 is 13 residues long. Germline V CDR1 and CDR2: KGHSH, LQKENI. This CDR3 is CASTPDVVHGYTF. CDR3 nucleotides: TGTGCCAGCACCCCCGATGTGGTGCATGGCTACACCTTC.

This clonotype was detected many times. The chain employs TRBV28 and TRBJ2-3; D might be TRBD2 (6 bases). Per the germline V gene, CDR1 is MDHEN and CDR2 is SYDVKM. The length of the CDR3 is 14 residues. The V end was cut by 3 bases, the J end by 8 bases, with 15 bases between. The CDR3 here is CASSFTVTGGTQYF. CDR3 sequence (DNA): TGTGCCAGCAGTTTTACAGTCACCGGGGGTACGCAGTATTTT.

This clonotype was observed a handful of times. This chain uses TRBV12-3 or TRBV12-4 with TRBJ2-1, with 8 nucleotides matching TRBD2. CDR3 length: 16 residues. V gave up 2 bases and J gave up 6 bases; unmatched junction bases: 9. The CDR3 sequence: CASSLWGLEGGNEQFF. CDR3 coding DNA: TGTGCCAGCAGTTTATGGGGACTAGAGGGGGGCAATGAGCAGTTCTTC.

This clonotype was observed a handful of times. This rearrangement joins TRBV9 to TRBJ2-1; TRBD1 might be the D (5 bases). V dropped 2 bases and J dropped 4 bases, with 10 bases sitting between them. The CDR3 loop spans 14 amino acids. The germline gives CDR1 SGDLS, CDR2 YYNGEE. The DNA for the CDR3 is TGTGCCAGCAGCGTTGTTACAGGATACAATGAGCAGTTCTTC. Amino acids: CASSVVTGYNEQFF.

Points on this clonotype: A much larger clone differs from this one at a single base, so this may be a read error. This chain joins TRBV5-1 and TRBJ2-1, with 8 bases that match TRBD1. The CDR3 has 15 residues. The germline V gene has CDR1 SGHRS and CDR2 YFSETQ. Trimming cost V 2 bases and J 10 bases; bases outside gene matches: 11. CDR3 coding DNA: TGCGCCAGCAGCTTAATGACAGGGGCCGTGTACGAGCAGTTCTTC. Its protein product is CASSLMTGAVYEQFF.

A few counts support this clonotype. The V call is TRBV7-2, the J call TRBJ1-1, with a possible D match to TRBD1 (5 bases). V lost 3 bases and J lost 4, with 9 bases in between. In germline, CDR1 is SGHTA, CDR2 FQGNSA. The CDR3 is 13 amino acids. CDR3 in amino acids: CASSFGGSTEAFF. The CDR3 nucleotides are TGTGCCAGCAGCTTCGGGGGGAGCACTGAAGCTTTCTTT.

To note about this clonotype: This may stem from a read error, because a much larger clone lies one nucleotide away. The CDR3 DNA reads TGTGCCAGCAGTCCCGGACAGTTCCCCAGTCAGCCCCAGCATTTT. It encodes CASSPGQFPSQPQHF. This chain links TRBV28 with TRBJ1-5, with D possibly being TRBD1 (6 bases). CDR1 MDHEN and CDR2 SYDVKM come from the germline V gene. The CDR3 runs 15 residues. Trimming removed 5 bases at V and 6 bases at J, with 17 bases between.